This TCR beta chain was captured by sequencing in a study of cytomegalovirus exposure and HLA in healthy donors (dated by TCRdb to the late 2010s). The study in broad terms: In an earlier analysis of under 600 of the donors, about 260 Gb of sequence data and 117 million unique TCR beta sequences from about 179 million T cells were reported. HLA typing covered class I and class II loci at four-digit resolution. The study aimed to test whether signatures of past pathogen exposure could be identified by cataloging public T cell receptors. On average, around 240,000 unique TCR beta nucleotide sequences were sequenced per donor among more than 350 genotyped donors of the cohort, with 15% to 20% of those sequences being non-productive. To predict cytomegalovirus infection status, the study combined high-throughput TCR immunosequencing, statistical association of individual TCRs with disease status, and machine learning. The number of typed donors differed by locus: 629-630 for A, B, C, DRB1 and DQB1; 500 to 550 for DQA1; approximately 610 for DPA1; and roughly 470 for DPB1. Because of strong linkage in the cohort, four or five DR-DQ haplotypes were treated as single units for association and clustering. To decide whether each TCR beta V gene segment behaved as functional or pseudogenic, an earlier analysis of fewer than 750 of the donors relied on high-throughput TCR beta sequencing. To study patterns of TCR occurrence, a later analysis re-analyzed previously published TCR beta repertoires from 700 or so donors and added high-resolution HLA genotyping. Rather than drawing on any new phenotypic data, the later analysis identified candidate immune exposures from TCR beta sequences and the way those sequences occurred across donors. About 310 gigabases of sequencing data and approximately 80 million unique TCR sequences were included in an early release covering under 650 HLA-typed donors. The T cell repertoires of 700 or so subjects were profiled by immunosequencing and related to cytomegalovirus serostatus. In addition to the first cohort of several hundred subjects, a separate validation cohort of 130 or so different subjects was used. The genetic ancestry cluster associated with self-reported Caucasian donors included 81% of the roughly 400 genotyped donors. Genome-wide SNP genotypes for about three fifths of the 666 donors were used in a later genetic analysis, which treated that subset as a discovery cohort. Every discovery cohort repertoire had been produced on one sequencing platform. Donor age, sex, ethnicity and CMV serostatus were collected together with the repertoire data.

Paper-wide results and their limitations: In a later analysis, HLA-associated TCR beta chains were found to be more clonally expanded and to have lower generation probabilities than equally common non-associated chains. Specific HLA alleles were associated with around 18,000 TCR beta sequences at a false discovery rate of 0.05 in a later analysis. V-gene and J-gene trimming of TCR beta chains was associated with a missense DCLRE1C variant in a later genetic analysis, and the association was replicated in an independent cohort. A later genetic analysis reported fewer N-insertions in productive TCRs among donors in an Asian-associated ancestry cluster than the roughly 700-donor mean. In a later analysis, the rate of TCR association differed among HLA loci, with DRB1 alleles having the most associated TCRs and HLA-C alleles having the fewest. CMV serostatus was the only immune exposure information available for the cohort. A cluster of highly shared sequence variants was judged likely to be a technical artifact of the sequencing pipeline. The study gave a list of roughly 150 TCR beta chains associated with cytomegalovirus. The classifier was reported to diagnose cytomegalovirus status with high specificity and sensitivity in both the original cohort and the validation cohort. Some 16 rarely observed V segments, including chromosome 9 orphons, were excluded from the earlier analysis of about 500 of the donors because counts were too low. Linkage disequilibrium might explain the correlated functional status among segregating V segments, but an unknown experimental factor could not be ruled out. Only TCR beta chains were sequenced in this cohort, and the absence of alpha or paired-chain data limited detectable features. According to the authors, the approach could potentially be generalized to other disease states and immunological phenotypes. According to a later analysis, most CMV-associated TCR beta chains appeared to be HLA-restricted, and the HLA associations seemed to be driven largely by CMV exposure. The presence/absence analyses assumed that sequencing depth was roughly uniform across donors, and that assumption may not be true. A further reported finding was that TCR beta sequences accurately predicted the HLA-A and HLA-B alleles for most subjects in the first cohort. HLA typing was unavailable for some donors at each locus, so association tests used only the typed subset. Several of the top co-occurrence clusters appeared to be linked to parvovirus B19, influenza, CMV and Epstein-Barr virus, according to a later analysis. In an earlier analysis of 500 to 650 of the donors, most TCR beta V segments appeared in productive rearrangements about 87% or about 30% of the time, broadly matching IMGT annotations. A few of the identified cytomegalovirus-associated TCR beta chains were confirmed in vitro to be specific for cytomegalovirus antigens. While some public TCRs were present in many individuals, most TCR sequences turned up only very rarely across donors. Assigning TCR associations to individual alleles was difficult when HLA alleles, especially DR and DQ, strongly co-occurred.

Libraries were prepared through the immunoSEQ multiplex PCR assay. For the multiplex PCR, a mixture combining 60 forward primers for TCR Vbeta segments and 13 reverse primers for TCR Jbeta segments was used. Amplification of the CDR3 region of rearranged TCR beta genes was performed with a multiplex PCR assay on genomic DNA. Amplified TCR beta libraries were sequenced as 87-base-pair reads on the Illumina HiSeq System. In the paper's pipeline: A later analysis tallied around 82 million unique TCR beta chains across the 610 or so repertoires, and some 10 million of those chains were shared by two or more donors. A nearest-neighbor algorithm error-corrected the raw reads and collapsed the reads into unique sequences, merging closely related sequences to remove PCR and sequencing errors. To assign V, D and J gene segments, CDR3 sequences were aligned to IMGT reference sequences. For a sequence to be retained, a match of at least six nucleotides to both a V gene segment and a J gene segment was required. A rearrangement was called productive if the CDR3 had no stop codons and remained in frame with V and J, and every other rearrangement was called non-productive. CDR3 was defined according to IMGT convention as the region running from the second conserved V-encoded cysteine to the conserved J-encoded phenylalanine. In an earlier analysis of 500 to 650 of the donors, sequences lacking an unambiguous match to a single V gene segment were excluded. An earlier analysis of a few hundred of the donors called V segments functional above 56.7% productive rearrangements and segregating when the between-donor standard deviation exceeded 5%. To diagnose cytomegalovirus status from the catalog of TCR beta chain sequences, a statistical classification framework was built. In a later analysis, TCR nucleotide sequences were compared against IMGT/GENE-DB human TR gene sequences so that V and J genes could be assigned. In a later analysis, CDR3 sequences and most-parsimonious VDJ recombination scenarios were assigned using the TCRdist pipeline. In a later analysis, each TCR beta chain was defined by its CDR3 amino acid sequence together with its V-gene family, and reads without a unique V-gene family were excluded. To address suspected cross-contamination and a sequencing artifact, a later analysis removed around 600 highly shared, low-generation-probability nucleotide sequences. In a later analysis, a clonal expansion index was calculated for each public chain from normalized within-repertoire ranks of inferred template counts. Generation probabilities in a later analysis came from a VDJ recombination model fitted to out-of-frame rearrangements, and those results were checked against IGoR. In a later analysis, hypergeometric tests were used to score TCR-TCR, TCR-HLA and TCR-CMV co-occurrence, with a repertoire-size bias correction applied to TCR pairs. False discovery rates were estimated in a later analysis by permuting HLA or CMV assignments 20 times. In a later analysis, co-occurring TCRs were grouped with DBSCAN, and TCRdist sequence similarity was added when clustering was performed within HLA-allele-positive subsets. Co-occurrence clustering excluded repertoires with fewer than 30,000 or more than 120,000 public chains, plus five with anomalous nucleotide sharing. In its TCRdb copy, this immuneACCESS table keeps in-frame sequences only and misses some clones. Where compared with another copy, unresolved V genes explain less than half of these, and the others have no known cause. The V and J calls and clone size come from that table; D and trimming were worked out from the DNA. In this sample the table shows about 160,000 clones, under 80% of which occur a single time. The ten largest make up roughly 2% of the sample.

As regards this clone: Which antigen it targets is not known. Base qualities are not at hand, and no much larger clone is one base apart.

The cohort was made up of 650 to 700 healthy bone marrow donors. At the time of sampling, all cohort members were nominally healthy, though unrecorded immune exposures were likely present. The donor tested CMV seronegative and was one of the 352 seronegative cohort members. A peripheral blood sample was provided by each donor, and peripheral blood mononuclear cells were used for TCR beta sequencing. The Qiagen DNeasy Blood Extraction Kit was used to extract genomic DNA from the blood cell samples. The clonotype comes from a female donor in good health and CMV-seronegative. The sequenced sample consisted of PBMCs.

The CDR3 has the sequence CASSITKYQETQYF. The DNA sequence follows: TGTGCCAGTAGTATAACAAAGTACCAAGAGACCCAGTACTTC. This receptor chain uses TRBV19 and TRBJ2-5; a confident D gene designation cannot be given. Reading the germline V gene (reference sequence) gives CDR1 LNHDA and CDR2 SQIVND. The CDR3, from cysteine to phenylalanine, totals 14 residues. Only the CDR3 DNA is retained, 42 bases long and in frame from the first base. Trimming costs V 2 bases and J 0 bases, and their ends lie 7 bases apart.